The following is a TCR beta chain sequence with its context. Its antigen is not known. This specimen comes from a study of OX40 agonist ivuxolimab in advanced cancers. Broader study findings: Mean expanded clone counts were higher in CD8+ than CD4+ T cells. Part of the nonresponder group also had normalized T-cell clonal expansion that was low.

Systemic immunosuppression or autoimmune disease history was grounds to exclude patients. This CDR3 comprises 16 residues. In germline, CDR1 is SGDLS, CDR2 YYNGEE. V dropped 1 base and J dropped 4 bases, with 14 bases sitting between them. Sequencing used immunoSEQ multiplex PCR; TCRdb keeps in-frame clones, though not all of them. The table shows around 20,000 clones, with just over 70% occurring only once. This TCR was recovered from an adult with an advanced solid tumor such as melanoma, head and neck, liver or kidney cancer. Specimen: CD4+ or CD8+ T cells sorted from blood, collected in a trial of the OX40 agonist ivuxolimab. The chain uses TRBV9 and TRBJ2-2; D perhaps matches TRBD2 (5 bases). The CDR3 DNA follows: TGTGCCAGCAGCGTAAGGCCCGGGATTGTCACCGGGGAGCTGTTTTTT. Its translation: CASSVRPGIVTGELFF. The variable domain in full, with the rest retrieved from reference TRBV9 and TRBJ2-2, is DSGVTQTPKHLITATGQRVTLRCSPRSGDLSVYWYQQSLDQGLQFLIQYYNGEERAKGNILERFSAQQFPDLHSELNLSSLELGDSALYFCASSVRPGIVTGELFFGEGSRLTVL.